This T cell receptor beta chain derives from a study of CD8+ T cells in alopecia areata (dated by TCRdb to the late 2010s). About the study as a whole: Treated patients were enrolled in an open-label pilot trial of oral tofacitinib, 5 to 10 mg twice daily, for moderate-to-severe alopecia areata. Clonality in the scalp was compared among normal scalp (n=4), patchy alopecia areata scalp (n=8), and alopecia totalis/universalis scalp (n=8). TCRbeta CDR3 regions were amplified by immunoSEQ multiplex PCR using 35 Vbeta forward and 13 Jbeta reverse primers. Patients on tofacitinib were biopsied at baseline and after 4 and 24 weeks of treatment, and several of the patients also had a later scalp biopsy. Patients received tofacitinib for 6 to 18 months and were then followed off drug for 6 months to check for delayed response and recurrence. Scalp tissue and sorted CD4+ and CD8+ peripheral blood T cells from patchy and totalis/universalis alopecia areata patients and from healthy controls were covered by human TCRbeta sequencing. The study used high-throughput TCRbeta sequencing to examine T cell clonal expansion in alopecia areata, in both the C3H/HeJ mouse model and human patients. RNA was obtained with the PAXgene miRNA kit for fixed scalp, the miRNeasy kit for PBMCs, and the RNeasy kit for mouse skin. The SALT score, which quantifies the percentage of affected scalp surface area, was used to measure disease severity in treated patients.

This specimen's time point label, per the study, means: about 5 months on oral tofacitinib. The treatment or condition label on this specimen signifies: oral pan-JAK inhibitor, 5-10 mg twice daily. From alopecia areata patients, peripheral blood was collected along with lesional scalp punch biopsies. PBMCs were separated by density centrifugation and stained for CD3, CD4 and CD8, after which CD4+ and CD8+ T cells were sorted on a FACSAria. Library preparation used the immunoSEQ multiplex PCR assay. To provide template for TCR sequencing, every sample had RNA extracted and reverse transcribed into cDNA. SuperScript III was used to make first-strand cDNA, primed with a 2:1 mix of oligo-dT and random hexamers. A synthetic immune receptor repertoire was used to measure amplification bias, and any remaining bias was corrected computationally. As for how the authors treated the data: Raw reads were preprocessed for error removal, and CDR3 was defined according to IMGT conventions as running from the conserved cysteine to phenylalanine. Clonality was computed as 1 minus the Shannon entropy, with the entropy normalized by log2 of the number of productive unique TCRs. CD4 or CD8 identity of scalp clones was inferred by cross-referencing scalp TCRbeta sequences with sorted blood CD4 and CD8 repertoires. TCRdb mirrors the immuneACCESS table, restricted to in-frame sequences. Some clones are absent from its copies; in checked studies, under half trace to an unresolved V gene, and the reason for the others is unknown. That table is the source of V, J and clone size, and D and trimming were worked out from the DNA. The sample table lists some 200,000 clones, around 58% of them with a count of one. Around 12% of the sample lies in the top ten.

Concerning this clone: The clone's antigen remains unknown. Nothing much larger sits one base from this clone, and base qualities are not available.

V is pared back by 3 bases and J by 2 bases, with 10 bases lying between the germline termini. The CDR3 measures 14 amino acids from cysteine to phenylalanine. Kept here is only the CDR3 DNA, which spans 42 bases and is read in frame from base 1. CDR1 is given as WNHNN and CDR2 as SYGVQD, both from the germline V gene (reference sequence). The paper as a whole reports these results and caveats: Many expanded lesional clones persisted in scalp and blood during tofacitinib treatment, which may partly explain relapse after stopping treatment. Because the treated cohort was small and had only one nonresponder, larger studies are needed to examine links between baseline CD8+ expansion and response. Shared TCR sequences between patients were less evident than in mice, which may be partly attributable to HLA diversity in the patient population. Unlike mouse skin, which is dominated by gammadelta T cells, normal human skin has resident alphabeta T cells that are also sequenced, and this complicates analysis of the scalp TCR repertoire. With tofacitinib, both scalp clonality and the number of expanded CD8+ clones among the top 100 scalp clones went down significantly. Higher clonality and more expanded CD8+ clones were observed in lesional scalp than in normal scalp, particularly in alopecia totalis/universalis, a finding suggestive of antigenic drive.

Specimen: CD8+ T cells sorted from blood, collected at week 24, from a patient treated with tofacitinib. The chain employs TRBV10-1 and TRBJ2-5; TRBD1 is perhaps the D gene, given 6 matching bases. This receptor was taken from a human donor with alopecia areata. The DNA sequence is TGCGCCAGCAGTGACGGACAGATACAAGAGACCCAGTACTTC. Translation gives CASSDGQIQETQYF.